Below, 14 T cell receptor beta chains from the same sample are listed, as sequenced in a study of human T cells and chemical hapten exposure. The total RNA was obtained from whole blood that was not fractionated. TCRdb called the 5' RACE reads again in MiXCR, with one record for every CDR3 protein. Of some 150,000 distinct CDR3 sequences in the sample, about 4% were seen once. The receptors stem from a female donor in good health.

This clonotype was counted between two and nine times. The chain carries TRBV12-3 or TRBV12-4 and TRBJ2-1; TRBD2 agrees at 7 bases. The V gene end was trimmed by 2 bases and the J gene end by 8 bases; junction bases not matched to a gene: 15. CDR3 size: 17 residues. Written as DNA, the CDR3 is TGTGCCAGCAGTTTACGGGGAGGGGCGAAAGGGGCCGATGAGCAGTTCTTC. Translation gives CASSLRGGAKGADEQFF.

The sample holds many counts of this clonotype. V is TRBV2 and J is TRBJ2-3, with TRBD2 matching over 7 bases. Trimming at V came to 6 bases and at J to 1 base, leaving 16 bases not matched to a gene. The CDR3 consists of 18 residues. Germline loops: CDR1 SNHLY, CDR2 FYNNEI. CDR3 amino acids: CASRKAGPNVPGTDTQYF. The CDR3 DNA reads TGTGCCAGCAGAAAAGCGGGGCCTAACGTCCCCGGCACAGATACGCAGTATTTT. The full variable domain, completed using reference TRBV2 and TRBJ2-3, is EPEVTQTPSHQVTQMGQEVILRCVPISNHLYFYWYRQILGQKVEFLVSFYNNEISEKSEIFDDQFSVERPDGSNFTLKIRSTKLEDSAMYFCASRKAGPNVPGTDTQYFGPGTRLTVL.

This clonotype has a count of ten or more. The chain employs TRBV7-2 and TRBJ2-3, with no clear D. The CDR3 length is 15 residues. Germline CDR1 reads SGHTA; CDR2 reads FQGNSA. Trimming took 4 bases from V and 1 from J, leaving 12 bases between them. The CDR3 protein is CASSSYTSGTDTQYF. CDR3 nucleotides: TGTGCCAGCAGCTCCTACACCTCGGGCACAGATACGCAGTATTTT.

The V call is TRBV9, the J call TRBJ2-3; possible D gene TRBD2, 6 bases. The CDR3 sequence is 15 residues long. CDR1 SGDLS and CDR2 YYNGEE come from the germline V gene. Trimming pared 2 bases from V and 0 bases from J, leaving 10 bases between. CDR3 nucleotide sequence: TGTGCCAGCAGCGTGCGGACTACTAGCACAGATACGCAGTATTTT. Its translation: CASSVRTTSTDTQYF.

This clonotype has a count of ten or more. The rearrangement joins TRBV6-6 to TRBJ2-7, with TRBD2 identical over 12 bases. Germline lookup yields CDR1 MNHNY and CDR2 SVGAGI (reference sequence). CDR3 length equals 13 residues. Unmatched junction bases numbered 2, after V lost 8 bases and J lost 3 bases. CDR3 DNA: TGTGCCAGCCGACTAGCGGGGGACTACGAGCAGTACTTC. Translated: CASRLAGDYEQYF.

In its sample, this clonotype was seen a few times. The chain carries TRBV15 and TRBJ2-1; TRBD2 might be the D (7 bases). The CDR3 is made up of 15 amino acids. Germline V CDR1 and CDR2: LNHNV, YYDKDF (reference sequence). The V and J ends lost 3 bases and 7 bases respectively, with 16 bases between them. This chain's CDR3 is CATSRRGQVGNEQFF. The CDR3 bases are TGTGCCACCAGCAGGCGGGGGCAGGTAGGGAATGAGCAGTTCTTC.

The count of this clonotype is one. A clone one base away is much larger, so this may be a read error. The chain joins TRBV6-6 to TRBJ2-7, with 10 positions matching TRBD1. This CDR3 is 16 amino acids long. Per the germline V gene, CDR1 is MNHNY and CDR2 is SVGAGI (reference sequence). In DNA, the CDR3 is TGTGCCAGCAGTTACTCTAGGGGGACAGGGGCCTACGAGCGGTACTTC. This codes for CASSYSRGTGAYERYF.

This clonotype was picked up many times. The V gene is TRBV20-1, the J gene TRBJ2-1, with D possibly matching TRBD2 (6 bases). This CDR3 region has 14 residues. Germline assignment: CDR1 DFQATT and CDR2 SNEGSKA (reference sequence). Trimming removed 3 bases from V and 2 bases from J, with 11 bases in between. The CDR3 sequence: CSASWDLTYNEQFF. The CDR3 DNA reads TGCAGTGCTAGTTGGGACTTGACCTACAATGAGCAGTTCTTC.

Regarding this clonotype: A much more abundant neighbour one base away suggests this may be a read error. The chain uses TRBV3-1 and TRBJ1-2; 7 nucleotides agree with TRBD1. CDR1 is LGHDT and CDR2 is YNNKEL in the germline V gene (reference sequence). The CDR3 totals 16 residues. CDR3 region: CAGSQDLAGGLYGYTF. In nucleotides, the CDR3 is TGTGCCGGCAGCCAAGATCTGGCAGGGGGTCTCTATGGCTACACCTTC. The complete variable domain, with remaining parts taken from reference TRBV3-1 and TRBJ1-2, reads DTAVSQTPKYLVTQMGNDKSIKCEQNLGHDTMYWYKQDSKKFLKIMFSYNNKELIINETVPNRFSPKSPDKAHLNLHINSLELGDSAVYFCAGSQDLAGGLYGYTFGSGTRLTVV.

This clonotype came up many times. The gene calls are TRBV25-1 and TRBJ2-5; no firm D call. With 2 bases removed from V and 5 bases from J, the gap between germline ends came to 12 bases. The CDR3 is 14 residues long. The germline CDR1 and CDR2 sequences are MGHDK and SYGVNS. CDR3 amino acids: CASSEARTQETQYF. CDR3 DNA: TGTGCCAGCAGTGAAGCTAGGACCCAGGAGACCCAGTACTTC.

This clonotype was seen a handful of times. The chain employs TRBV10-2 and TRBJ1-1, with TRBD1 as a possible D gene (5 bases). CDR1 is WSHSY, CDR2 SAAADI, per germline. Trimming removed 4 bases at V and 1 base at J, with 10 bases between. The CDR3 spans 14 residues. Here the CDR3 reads CASSVRGENTEAFF. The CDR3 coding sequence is TGCGCCAGCAGTGTTCGGGGGGAGAACACTGAAGCTTTCTTT.

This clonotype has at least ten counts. The DNA of the CDR3 is TGCAGTGCTAGAGATGGTGGACTAGGGGACCTAGAGACCCAGTACTTC. Residues: CSARDGGLGDLETQYF. V gene TRBV20-1 combines with J gene TRBJ2-5, with 7 positions matching TRBD2. J gave up 4 bases and V 0 bases, and 11 bases lay outside the gene matches. Germline CDR1 DFQATT, CDR2 SNEGSKA (reference sequence). The CDR3 has 16 amino acids.

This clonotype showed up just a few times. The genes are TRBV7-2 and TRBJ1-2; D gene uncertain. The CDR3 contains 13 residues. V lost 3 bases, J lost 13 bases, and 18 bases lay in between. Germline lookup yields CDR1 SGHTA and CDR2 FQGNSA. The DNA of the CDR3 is TGTGCCAGCAGCTTCCGTGGGGAGGCTTCGATCACCTTC. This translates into CASSFRGEASITF. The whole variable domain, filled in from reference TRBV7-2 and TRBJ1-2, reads GAGVSQSPSNKVTEKGKDVELRCDPISGHTALYWYRQSLGQGLEFLIYFQGNSAPDKSGLPSDRFSAERTGGSVSTLTIQRTQQEDSAVYLCASSFRGEASITFGSGTRLTVV.

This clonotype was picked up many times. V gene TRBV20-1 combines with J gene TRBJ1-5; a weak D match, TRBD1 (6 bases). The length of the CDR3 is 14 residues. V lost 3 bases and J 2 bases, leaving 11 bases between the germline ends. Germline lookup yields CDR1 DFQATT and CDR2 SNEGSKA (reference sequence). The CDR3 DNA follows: TGCAGTGCTAGCAGGGGTCGAGGCAATCAGCCCCAGCATTTT. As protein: CSASRGRGNQPQHF.